One sample yielded the 14 T cell receptor beta chains listed below, sequenced in a study of T cells after posttransplantation cyclophosphamide. Measured with immunoSEQ multiplex PCR; TCRdb has only the in-frame clones, and not every one. Among about 7,300 clones listed, 91% were seen once. Specimen: CD4+ T cells sorted from blood. The receptors stem from a woman between 50 and 59 years old in good health and a related stem cell transplant donor.

In DNA form, the CDR3 reads TGTGCCAGCAGCGGCGGGACTAGTGAAGGAGAGACCCAGTACTTC. This codes for CASSGGTSEGETQYF. This chain connects TRBV5-4 to TRBJ2-5, with 8 bases lining up with TRBD2. The CDR3 has 15 amino acids. Germline CDR1 SGHNT, CDR2 YYREEE (reference sequence). V lost 4 bases to trimming and J lost 4 bases; unmatched junction nucleotides: 9.

Points on this clone: A read error may account for a junction end that differs from germline. This chain uses TRBV19 with TRBJ1-6; possibly TRBD1 for D (5 bases). This CDR3 is built from 15 residues. Looked up from germline, CDR1 is LNHDA and CDR2 is SQIVND (reference sequence). CDR3: CASSISRGGNSPLHF. The CDR3 region has the DNA TGTGCCAGCAGTATAAGTCGGGGGGGGAATTCACCCCTCCACTTT.

A remark on this clone: At the DNA level, this CDR3 is encoded by other sequences in the same sample as well. The V gene is TRBV25-1, the J gene TRBJ1-1; D is possibly TRBD1 (5 bases). Germline assignment: CDR1 MGHDK and CDR2 SYGVNS. V gave up 6 bases and J gave up 3 bases, with 23 bases separating them. The CDR3 contains 17 residues. As DNA, the CDR3 is TGTGCCAGCAGCGTACGTGGAGAGGCAGGGAGGCACACTGAAGCTTTCTTT. It yields the protein CASSVRGEAGRHTEAFF.

The rearrangement links TRBV28 to TRBJ2-7; 10 bases map to TRBD1. The trim removed 5 bases at V and 4 bases at J, leaving 5 bases unmatched. The germline V gene has CDR1 MDHEN and CDR2 SYDVKM. There are 14 residues in the CDR3. The CDR3 sequence is CASSTDRGLYEQYF. The DNA of the CDR3 is TGTGCCAGCAGTACCGACAGGGGGCTATACGAGCAGTACTTC.

This rearrangement joins TRBV7-5 to TRBJ2-7; TRBD2 is the table's D call and was not checked against the DNA. TRBV7-5 is given as a pseudogene. CDR3 length equals 10 residues. The DNA of the CDR3 is TGTGTCAGAAGCGTCGACGAGCAGTACTTC. Amino acid sequence: CVRSVDEQYF.

This chain joins TRBV18 and TRBJ2-1; D is possibly TRBD1 (6 bases). The V gene lost 4 bases and the J gene lost 10 bases, with 8 bases spanning the gap. This CDR3 has 11 residues. The germline V gene has CDR1 KGHSH and CDR2 LQKENI. Here the CDR3 DNA reads TGTGCCAGCTCACTTCAGGGGGAGCAGTTCTTC. Its translation: CASSLQGEQFF.

The chain combines TRBV29-1 with TRBJ2-1; 8 bases align to TRBD2. Losses at the gene ends were 2 bases for V and 6 bases for J; bases not matched to a gene: 6. This CDR3 is built from 14 residues. The germline V gene has CDR1 SQVTM and CDR2 ANQGSEA. The CDR3 DNA reads as TGCAGCGTTGAAAACGGGAGGGCCGGCAATGAGCAGTTCTTC. This translates into CSVENGRAGNEQFF.

This clone was recorded once. The gene calls are TRBV5-1 and TRBJ1-1; D call uncertain. Trimming stripped 3 bases from V and 4 bases from J, with 16 bases between. Looked up from germline, CDR1 is SGHRS and CDR2 is YFSETQ. The CDR3 consists of 15 residues. The CDR3 reads CASSSSWTGGTEAFF. CDR3 sequence (DNA): TGCGCCAGCAGCTCCAGTTGGACGGGAGGCACTGAAGCTTTCTTT.

The rearrangement links TRBV7-6 to TRBJ1-1; D unclear. The length of the CDR3 is 14 residues. The germline V gene encodes CDR1 SGHVS and CDR2 FNYEAQ. V was cut by 1 base and J by 1 base, with 7 bases left in between. CDR3 DNA: TGTGCCAGCAGCTTAGATACGGGGAACACTGAAGCTTTCTTT. Amino acid sequence: CASSLDTGNTEAFF. Full variable domain (missing parts from reference TRBV7-6 and TRBJ1-1): GAGVSQSPRYKVTKRGQDVALRCDPISGHVSLYWYRQALGQGPEFLTYFNYEAQQDKSGLPNDRFSAERPEGSISTLTIQRTEQRDSAMYRCASSLDTGNTEAFFGQGTRLTVV.

The chain uses TRBV11-2 and TRBJ2-1; TRBD2 agrees at 10 bases. Germline V lookup: CDR1 SGHAT, CDR2 FQNNGV. This CDR3 has 19 residues. V lost 0 bases and J lost 3; bases outside the gene matches: 11. The CDR3 DNA sequence: TGTGCCAGCAGCTTAGATCGGACTAGCGGCCTTGTTCTCTACAATGAGCAGTTCTTC. Its protein product is CASSLDRTSGLVLYNEQFF.

This rearrangement joins TRBV14 to TRBJ1-1; D gene unclear. Deletions cut 0 bases from V and 5 bases from J, with 10 bases between. The CDR3 is made up of 14 amino acids. Germline loops: CDR1 SGHDN, CDR2 FVKESK. CDR3 sequence reads: CASSQELGRTEAFF. As DNA, the CDR3 is TGTGCCAGCAGCCAAGAGTTGGGGAGGACTGAAGCTTTCTTT.

The CDR3 spells CASSQRTTNPPDTQYF. The CDR3, as DNA: TGTGCCAGCAGCCAGCGGACTACTAACCCTCCAGATACGCAGTATTTT. The genes are TRBV11-2 and TRBJ2-3, with TRBD2 as a possible D gene (6 bases). CDR3 length: 16 amino acids. Trimming took off 5 bases at V and 4 bases at J, with 19 bases between the two ends. Germline V gene sequence: CDR1 SGHAT, CDR2 FQNNGV. Using reference TRBV11-2 and TRBJ2-3 for the parts outside the CDR3, the full variable domain is EAGVAQSPRYKIIEKRQSVAFWCNPISGHATLYWYQQILGQGPKLLIQFQNNGVVDDSQLPKDRFSAERLKGVDSTLKIQPAKLEDSAVYLCASSQRTTNPPDTQYFGPGTRLTVL.

A few counts support this clone. The chain carries TRBV19 and TRBJ1-1, with 8 bases lining up with TRBD1. The CDR3 loop spans 14 amino acids. Germline V gene sequence: CDR1 LNHDA, CDR2 SQIVND (reference sequence). The V gene end was trimmed by 7 bases and the J gene end by 0 bases; junction bases not matched to a gene: 4. The CDR3 reads CASKKGQVNTEAFF. The CDR3 coding sequence is TGTGCCAGTAAAAAGGGACAGGTGAACACTGAAGCTTTCTTT.

V and J are TRBV2 and TRBJ2-1; no definite D call. The V end lost 3 bases, the J end lost 0 bases, and 6 bases lay between the germline ends. This CDR3 has 14 amino acids. CDR1 and CDR2 (germline): SNHLY, FYNNEI. CDR3 residues: CASSDVVSYNEQFF. The CDR3 nucleotides are TGTGCCAGCAGTGATGTCGTCTCCTACAATGAGCAGTTCTTC.